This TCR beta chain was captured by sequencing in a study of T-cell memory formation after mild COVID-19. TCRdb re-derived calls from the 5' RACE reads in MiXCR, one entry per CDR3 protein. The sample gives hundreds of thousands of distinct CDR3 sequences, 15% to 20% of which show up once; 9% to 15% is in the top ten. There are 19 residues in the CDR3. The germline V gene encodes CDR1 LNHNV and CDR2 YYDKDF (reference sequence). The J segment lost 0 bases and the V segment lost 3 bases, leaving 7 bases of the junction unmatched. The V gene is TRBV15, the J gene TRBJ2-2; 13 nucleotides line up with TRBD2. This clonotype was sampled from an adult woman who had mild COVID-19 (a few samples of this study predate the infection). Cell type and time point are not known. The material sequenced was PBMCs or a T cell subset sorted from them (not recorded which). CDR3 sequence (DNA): TGTGCCACCAGCAGTGGACTAGCGGGAGCGGTTGCGAACACCGGGGAGCTGTTTTTT. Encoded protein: CATSSGLAGAVANTGELFF.